This paragraph reports one T cell receptor beta chain. This sample is drawn from a study of blood T cell repertoires in COVID-19. Sequencing was performed with immunoSEQ multiplex PCR; in TCRdb, only in-frame clones are kept and a portion is missing. Found here are 68,000 or so clones, 87% of them singletons; the top ten hold 3.4%. CDR1 and CDR2 from the germline V gene are LNHDA and SQIVND (reference sequence). Unmatched junction bases numbered 3, after V lost 5 bases and J lost 9 bases. This CDR3 region has 13 residues. The sample comprised peripheral blood. The chain recombines TRBV19 with TRBJ2-1; 11 bases match TRBD2. The sequence derives from a woman aged 45-60 years with COVID-19, enrolled during active disease. CDR3 region: CASSRLAGGEQFF. DNA of the CDR3: TGTGCCAGTAGTCGGCTAGCGGGAGGTGAGCAGTTCTTC.